The source of this TCR beta chain is a study of CD8 T cells in ankylosing spondylitis. Study outcomes and limitations: Characteristic, it appeared, of ankylosing spondylitis blood was a TCR beta motif of eight highly homologous variants. Disease-associated clones were reportedly significantly overrepresented in matched ankylosing spondylitis synovial fluid.

Via MiXCR, TCRdb re-called the 5' RACE reads, giving one row per CDR3 protein. Of more than 600,000 distinct CDR3 sequences in the sample, over 15% are singletons; the top ten hold about a fifth. Comment on this clonotype: Its antigen is not known. At one end the junction does not follow the germline gene, possibly because of a read error.

This CDR3 has 14 amino acids. Per the germline V gene, CDR1 is MDHEN and CDR2 is SYDVKM. This TCR was sampled from a male donor with ankylosing spondylitis. The V call is TRBV28, the J call TRBJ2-2, with 8 bases matching TRBD1. The sample consisted of blood, either unsorted or a sorted T cell fraction (not recorded which). The DNA of the CDR3 is TGTGCCAGCAGCGTGACAGGGGTCACCGGGGAGCGGTTTTTT. Amino acid sequence: CASSVTGVTGERFF.